This T cell receptor beta chain was captured in a study of PD-1 blockade in classical Hodgkin lymphoma. The method was immunoSEQ multiplex PCR; TCRdb's version includes in-frame clones alone and lacks a portion of them. In the table there are some 20,000 clones, roughly 77% of which are singletons. Time point denoted: cycle 4 day 1 (C4D1), after 5 to 7 weeks of nivolumab. Each of the patients experienced relapse following autologous stem cell transplantation, and their brentuximab vedotin exposure differed. Germline V gene lookup returns CDR1 LNHDA and CDR2 SQIVND (reference sequence). This CDR3 is built from 14 residues. Trimming pared 6 bases from V and 3 bases from J, leaving 12 bases between.

This rearrangement joins TRBV19 to TRBJ1-3, with D perhaps TRBD1 (5 bases). This sample comprised peripheral blood mononuclear cells (PBMCs), obtained before the fourth cycle of nivolumab. The clonotype was recovered from a human donor with classical Hodgkin lymphoma. The CDR3 loop reads CASSTPGLGNTIYF. The DNA for the CDR3 is TGTGCCAGTAGCACCCCGGGGCTTGGAAACACCATATATTTT. The full variable domain, in which reference TRBV19 and TRBJ1-3 provide the parts outside the CDR3, is DGGITQSPKYLFRKEGQNVTLSCEQNLNHDAMYWYRQDPGQGLRLIYYSQIVNDFQKGDIAEGYSVSREKKESFPLTVTSAQKNPTAFYLCASSTPGLGNTIYFGEGSWLTVV.